This TCR beta chain emerged from a study of T cells and copy number aberrations in small-cell lung cancer. In germline, CDR1 is ENHRY, CDR2 SYGVKD. V lost 2 bases and J 2 bases, leaving 12 bases between the germline ends. CDR3 length equals 15 residues. Only macrodissected tumor regions expected to provide at least 150 ng DNA were selected. Study-wide results and limits: Between about 79.9-97.7% of clones were confined to one tumor region.

Repertoires were generated with immunoSEQ multiplex PCR, while TCRdb's copy carries only in-frame clones and drops some. The sample consists of 130 or so clones, just over 90% of them appearing once. This clone was seen only a few times. Its antigen is still unknown. The sequence was collected from a woman between 45 and 60 years old with small cell lung cancer. The genes are TRBV10-3 and TRBJ1-2, with D unresolved. Material for sequencing was tumor tissue. The CDR3 bases are TGTGCCATCAGTGAGGTCGCAGCGGACAACTATGGCTACACCTTC. Its translation is CAISEVAADNYGYTF.